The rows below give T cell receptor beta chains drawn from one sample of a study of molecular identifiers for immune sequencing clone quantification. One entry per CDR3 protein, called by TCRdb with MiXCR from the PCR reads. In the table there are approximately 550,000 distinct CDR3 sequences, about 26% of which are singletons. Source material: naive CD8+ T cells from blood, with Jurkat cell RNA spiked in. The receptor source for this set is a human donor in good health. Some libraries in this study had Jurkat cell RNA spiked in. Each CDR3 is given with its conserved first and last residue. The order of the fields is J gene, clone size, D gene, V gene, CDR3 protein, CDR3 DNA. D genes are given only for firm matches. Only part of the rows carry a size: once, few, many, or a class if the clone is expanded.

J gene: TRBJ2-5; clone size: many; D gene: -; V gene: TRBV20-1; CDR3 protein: CSARADQLLGVQETQYF; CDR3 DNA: TGCAGTGCTAGAGCGGACCAGCTACTGGGTGTCCAAGAGACCCAGTACTTC
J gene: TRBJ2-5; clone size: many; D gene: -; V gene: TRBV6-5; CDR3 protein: CASTGQGSPQETQYF; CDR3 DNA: TGTGCCAGCACCGGCCAGGGAAGCCCACAAGAGACCCAGTACTTC
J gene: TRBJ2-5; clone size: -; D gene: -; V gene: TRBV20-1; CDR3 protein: CSARDEYSETQYF; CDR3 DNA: TGCAGTGCTAGAGATGAATATTCCGAGACCCAGTACTTC
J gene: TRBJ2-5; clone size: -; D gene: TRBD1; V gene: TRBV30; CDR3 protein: CAWADRDGETQYF; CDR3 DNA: TGTGCCTGGGCAGACAGGGACGGGGAGACCCAGTACTTC
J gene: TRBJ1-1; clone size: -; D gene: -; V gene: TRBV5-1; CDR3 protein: CASSLSSPSATEAFF; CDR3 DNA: TGCGCCAGCAGCTTGTCCTCCCCATCGGCCACTGAAGCTTTCTTT
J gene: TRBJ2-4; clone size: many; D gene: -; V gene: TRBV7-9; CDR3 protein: CASRSPRDPINIQYF; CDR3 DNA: TGTGCCAGCAGGTCGCCGCGGGACCCAATAAACATTCAGTACTTC
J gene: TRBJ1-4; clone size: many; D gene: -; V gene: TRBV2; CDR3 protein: CASIRGTEKLFF; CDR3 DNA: TGTGCCAGCATCAGGGGAACGGAAAAACTGTTTTTT
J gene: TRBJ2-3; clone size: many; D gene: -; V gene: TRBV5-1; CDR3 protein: CASSLSRSTDTQYF; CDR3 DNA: TGCGCCAGCAGCTTATCCAGGAGCACAGATACGCAGTATTTT
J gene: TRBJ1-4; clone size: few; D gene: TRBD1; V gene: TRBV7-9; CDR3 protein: CASSRGQGGLRDEKLFF; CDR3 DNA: TGTGCCAGCAGCCGGGGACAGGGAGGACTTCGGGATGAAAAACTGTTTTTT
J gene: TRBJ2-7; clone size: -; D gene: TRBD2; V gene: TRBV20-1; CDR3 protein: CSASTLADVSPYEQYF; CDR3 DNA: TGCAGTGCTAGCACTCTAGCGGACGTCTCCCCCTACGAGCAGTACTTC
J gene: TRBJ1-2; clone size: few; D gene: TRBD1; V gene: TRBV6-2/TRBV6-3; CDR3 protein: CASSYSNSGQVWYGYTF; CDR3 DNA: TGTGCCAGCAGTTACTCGAATTCGGGACAGGTCTGGTATGGCTACACCTTC
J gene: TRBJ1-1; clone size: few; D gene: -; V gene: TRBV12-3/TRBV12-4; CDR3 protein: CASQWTHTEAFF; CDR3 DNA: TGTGCCAGCCAATGGACTCACACTGAAGCTTTCTTT
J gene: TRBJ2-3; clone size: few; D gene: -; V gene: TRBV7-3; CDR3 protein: CASSLMESGTDTQYF; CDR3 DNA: TGTGCCAGCAGCTTAATGGAATCGGGTACAGATACGCAGTATTTT
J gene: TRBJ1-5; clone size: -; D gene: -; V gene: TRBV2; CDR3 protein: CASSNGGYQPQHF; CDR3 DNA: TGTGCCAGCAGCAACGGGGGGTATCAGCCCCAGCATTTT
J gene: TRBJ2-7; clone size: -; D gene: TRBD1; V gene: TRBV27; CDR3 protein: CASSTGTGGISEQYF; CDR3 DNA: TGTGCCAGCAGTACGGGGACAGGGGGAATCTCCGAGCAGTACTTC
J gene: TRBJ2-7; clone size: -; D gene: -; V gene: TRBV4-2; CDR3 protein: CASSQEGGGGISYEQYF; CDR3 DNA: TGTGCCAGCAGCCAAGAAGGAGGAGGAGGTATTTCCTACGAGCAGTACTTC
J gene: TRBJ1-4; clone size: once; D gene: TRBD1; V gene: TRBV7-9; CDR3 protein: CASSSRGQVNKKLFF; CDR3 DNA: TGTGCCAGCAGCTCCAGGGGGCAGGTTAATAAAAAACTGTTTTTT
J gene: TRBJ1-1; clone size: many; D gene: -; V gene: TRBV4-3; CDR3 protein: CASSQDTGSEAFF; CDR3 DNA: TGCGCCAGCAGCCAAGATACAGGGTCTGAAGCTTTCTTT
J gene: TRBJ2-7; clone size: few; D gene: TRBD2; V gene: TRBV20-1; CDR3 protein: CSARDGTSGGFEQYF; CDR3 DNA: TGCAGTGCTAGAGATGGTACTAGCGGAGGCTTCGAGCAGTACTTC
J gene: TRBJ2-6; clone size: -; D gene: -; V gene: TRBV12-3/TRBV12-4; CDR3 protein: CASSALGQGSIGANVLTF; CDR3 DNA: TGTGCCAGCAGTGCGTTGGGGCAGGGTTCTATTGGGGCCAACGTCCTGACTTTC
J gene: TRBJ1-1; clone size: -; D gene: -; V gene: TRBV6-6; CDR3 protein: CASNVDPQMITEAFF; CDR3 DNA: TGTGCCAGCAATGTCGACCCCCAGATGATCACTGAAGCTTTCTTT
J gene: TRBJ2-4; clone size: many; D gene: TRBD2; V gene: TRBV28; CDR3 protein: CASSFGGLAAENIQYF; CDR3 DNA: TGTGCCAGCAGTTTTGGGGGACTAGCGGCAGAAAACATTCAGTACTTC
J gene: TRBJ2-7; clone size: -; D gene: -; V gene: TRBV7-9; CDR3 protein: CASSLVVSAYSYEQYF; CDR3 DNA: TGTGCCAGCAGCTTAGTAGTTTCAGCCTACTCCTACGAGCAGTACTTC
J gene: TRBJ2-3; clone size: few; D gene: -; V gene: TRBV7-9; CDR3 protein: CASSLKRTRASTDTQYF; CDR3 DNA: TGTGCCAGCAGCTTAAAAAGGACAAGGGCTAGCACAGATACGCAGTATTTT
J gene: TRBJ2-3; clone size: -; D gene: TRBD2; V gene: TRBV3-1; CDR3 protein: CASSLAGVEDTQYF; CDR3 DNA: TGTGCCAGCAGCCTAGCGGGAGTTGAAGATACGCAGTATTTT
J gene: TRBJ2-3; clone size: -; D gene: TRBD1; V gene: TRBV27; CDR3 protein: CASSLTYRGLGADTQYF; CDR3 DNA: TGTGCCAGCAGTTTGACTTACAGGGGGCTTGGCGCAGATACGCAGTATTTT
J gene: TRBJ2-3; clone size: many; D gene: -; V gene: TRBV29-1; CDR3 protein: CSVVRGPTDTQYF; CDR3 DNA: TGCAGCGTTGTAAGGGGACCCACAGATACGCAGTATTTT
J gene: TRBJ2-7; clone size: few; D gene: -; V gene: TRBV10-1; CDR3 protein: CASSESYRVDEQYF; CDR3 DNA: TGCGCCAGCAGTGAGTCGTACAGGGTCGACGAGCAGTACTTC
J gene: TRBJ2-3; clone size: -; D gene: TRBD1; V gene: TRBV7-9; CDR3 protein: CASSRGQPLTDTQYF; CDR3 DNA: TGTGCCAGCAGCCGGGGACAGCCACTCACAGATACGCAGTATTTT
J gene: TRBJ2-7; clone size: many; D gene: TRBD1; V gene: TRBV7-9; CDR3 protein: CASSYPGQGVGEQYF; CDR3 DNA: TGTGCCAGCAGCTACCCGGGACAGGGGGTCGGCGAGCAGTACTTC
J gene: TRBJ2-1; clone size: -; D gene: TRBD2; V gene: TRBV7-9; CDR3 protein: CASSPGRAGGVDEQFF; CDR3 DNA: TGTGCCAGCAGCCCCGGGAGGGCCGGGGGTGTGGATGAGCAGTTCTTC
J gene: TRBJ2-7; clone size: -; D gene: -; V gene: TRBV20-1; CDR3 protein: CSARPPSAYEQYF; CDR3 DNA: TGCAGTGCTAGACCCCCGTCGGCCTACGAGCAGTACTTC
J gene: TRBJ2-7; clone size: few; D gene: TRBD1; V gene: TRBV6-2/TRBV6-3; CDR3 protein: CASSYIRTGGAEQYF; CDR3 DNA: TGTGCCAGCAGTTATATTCGAACAGGGGGCGCCGAGCAGTACTTC
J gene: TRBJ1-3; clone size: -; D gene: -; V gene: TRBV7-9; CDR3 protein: CASGLVWAAGNTIYF; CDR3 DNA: TGTGCCAGCGGCTTAGTATGGGCGGCTGGAAACACCATATATTTT
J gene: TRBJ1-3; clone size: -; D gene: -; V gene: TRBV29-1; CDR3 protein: CSVEERNFGNTIYF; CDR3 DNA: TGCAGCGTTGAAGAAAGGAACTTCGGAAACACCATATATTTT
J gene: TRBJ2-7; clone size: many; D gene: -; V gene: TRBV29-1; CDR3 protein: CSAENVEDSYEQYF; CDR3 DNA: TGCAGCGCCGAAAATGTAGAAGACTCCTACGAGCAGTACTTC
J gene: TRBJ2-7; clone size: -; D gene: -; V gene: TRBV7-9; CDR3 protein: CASSSRSEYEQYF; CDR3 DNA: TGTGCCAGCAGCTCCAGATCGGAATACGAGCAGTACTTC
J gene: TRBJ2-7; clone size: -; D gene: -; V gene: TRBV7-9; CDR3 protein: CASSPTVSSYEQHF; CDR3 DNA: TGTGCCAGCAGCCCGACGGTTAGCTCCTACGAGCAGCACTTC
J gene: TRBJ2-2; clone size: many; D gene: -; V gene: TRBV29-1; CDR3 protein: CSVELPRPGELFF; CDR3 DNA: TGCAGCGTTGAGCTACCCCGTCCCGGGGAGCTGTTTTTT
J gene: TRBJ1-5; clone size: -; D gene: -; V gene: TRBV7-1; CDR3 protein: CASSQHRVGNQPQHF; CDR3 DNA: TGTGCCAGCAGCCAACACAGGGTTGGCAATCAGCCCCAGCATTTT